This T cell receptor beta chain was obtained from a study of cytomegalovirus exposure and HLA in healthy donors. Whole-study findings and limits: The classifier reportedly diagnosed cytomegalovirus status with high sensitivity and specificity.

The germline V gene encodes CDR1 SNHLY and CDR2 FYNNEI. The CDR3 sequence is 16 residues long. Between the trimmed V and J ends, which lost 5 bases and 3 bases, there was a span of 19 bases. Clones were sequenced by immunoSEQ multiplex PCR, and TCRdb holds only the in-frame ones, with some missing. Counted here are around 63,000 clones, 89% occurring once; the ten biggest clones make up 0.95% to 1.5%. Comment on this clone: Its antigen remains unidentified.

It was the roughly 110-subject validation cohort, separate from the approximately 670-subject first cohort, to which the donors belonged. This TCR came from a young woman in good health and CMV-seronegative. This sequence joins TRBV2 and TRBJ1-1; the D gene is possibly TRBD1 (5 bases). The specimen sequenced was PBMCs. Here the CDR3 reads CASSNPRGSTYTEAFF. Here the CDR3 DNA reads TGTGCCAGCAGTAACCCAAGGGGCAGTACGTACACTGAAGCTTTCTTT.